These T cell receptor beta chains were read from a single sample in a study of cytomegalovirus exposure and HLA in healthy donors. Repertoires were generated with immunoSEQ multiplex PCR, while TCRdb's copy carries only in-frame clones and drops some. The sample table includes tens of thousands of clones. Sample: PBMCs. These receptor sequences come from a woman aged 40 to 55 in good health and CMV-seropositive. The CDR3 runs from the conserved cysteine through the conserved F or W. The D gene is left open where the match is weak.

v_call	d_call	j_call	cdr3_nt	cdr3_aa
TRBV7-9	TRBD1	TRBJ1-1	TGTGCCAGCAGCAATGGACAGGGGGCTGGGGCTTTCTTT	CASSNGQGAGAFF
TRBV27	TRBD2	TRBJ2-1	TGTGCCAGCAGCCGGGGACTAGCGGCGAACAATGAGCAGTTCTTC	CASSRGLAANNEQFF
TRBV4-3	-	TRBJ2-2	TGCGCCAGCAGCCAAGATCGGACTTACACCGGGGAGCTGTTTTTT	CASSQDRTYTGELFF
TRBV4-2	-	TRBJ1-1	TGTGCCAGCAGCCAAGAAAGGGGAAGGAACACTGAAGCTTTCTTT	CASSQERGRNTEAFF
TRBV7-2	TRBD2	TRBJ2-3	TGTGCCAGCAGCTATGGCGTCCCTAGCGGCTCCTATAGCACAGATACGCAGTATTTT	CASSYGVPSGSYSTDTQYF
TRBV19	-	TRBJ2-7	TGTGCCAGTAGTATTCCCACGGAAACGGGAGAGCAGTACTTC	CASSIPTETGEQYF
TRBV28	TRBD1	TRBJ1-2	TGTGCCAGCAGCTCCGGGACAGGCATCCCTCCGGAGGGCTACACCTTC	CASSSGTGIPPEGYTF
TRBV6-1	TRBD1	TRBJ1-5	TGTGCCAGCAGTGAAGAGCCAGCAGGGGGTGGTCAGCCCCAGCATTTT	CASSEEPAGGGQPQHF
TRBV4-1	TRBD2	TRBJ2-3	TGCGCCAGCAGCCAAGGGTTGGTCCGAGCGGGGGGCACAGATACGCAGTATTTT	CASSQGLVRAGGTDTQYF
TRBV28	TRBD1	TRBJ1-5	TGTGCCAGCAGTTTAAGTTCAGGGGGTCAACAGCCCCAGCATTTT	CASSLSSGGQQPQHF
TRBV6-5	-	TRBJ2-5	TGTGCCAGCAGTGCTGACACCCAAGAGACCCAGTACTTC	CASSADTQETQYF
TRBV7-9	-	TRBJ2-7	TGTGCCAGCAGCTCCTTCGACAGGTCCTACGAGCAGTACTTC	CASSSFDRSYEQYF
TRBV5-4	-	TRBJ2-1	TGTGCCAGCAGCTTCGGGGGTGGGGACAATGAGCAGTTCTTC	CASSFGGGDNEQFF